What follows is one T cell receptor beta chain and its context. Its antigen is unknown. No much larger clone exists at a distance of one base, and base qualities are not known. The source of the sample is a study of blood T cell repertoires in COVID-19 (TCRdb year 2020). In the study overall: The collaborator samples originated in the United States, Italy and Spain and spanned the acute and convalescent phases of COVID-19. The prospective study material was composed of cDNA or gDNA derived from T cells, B-cell-depleted T cells, or PBMCs. The dataset comprised deeply sampled blood TCRbeta repertoires from subjects exposed to, actively infected with, or recovered from COVID-19. The repertoires were released in a freely available public database meant as a resource for research on the immune response to SARS-CoV-2. Samples came from the ongoing ImmuneRACE study (first 160 participants) plus 1,254 subjects from 6 global collaborators. The sample metadata nearly always contained a de-identified subject ID, COVID-19 status, age in years and sex. Where available, HLA class I and class II types were taken from metadata supplied by the sample provider and were not determined by assay-based typing.

The investigation overall reported the following: How much clinical and demographic metadata was included differed by source and by participant, and the metadata was provided uncurated.

There are 22 amino acids in the CDR3, from cysteine to phenylalanine inclusive. The sequence is cut down to CDR3 DNA, 66 bases in frame from base 1. From V the trimming removes 5 bases and from J it removes 0 bases, while the gene matches leave 21 bases of the junction unaccounted for. The germline V gene encodes CDR1 LNHDA and CDR2 SQIVND (reference sequence). The collaborating institutions used their own protocols to collect whole blood in K2EDTA tubes. For TCRbeta analysis, collaborator samples were shipped as frozen whole blood, as isolated PBMCs, or as DNA extracted from either sample type. TCRbeta CDR3 regions were amplified from genomic DNA using the immunoSEQ Assay, a bias-controlled multiplex PCR. The original pipeline was this. Within the assay, amplification of reference gene primers was used to estimate how many nucleated cells each sample contained. Sequence reads were collapsed and filtered to measure the absolute abundance of every unique TCRbeta CDR3 rearrangement. For each sample, productive Simpson clonality was calculated by taking the square root of Simpson's diversity index across productive rearrangements. In TCRdb, the immuneACCESS table is reduced to in-frame sequences with V and J assigned. These tables do not hold every clone; where another copy was compared, an unresolved V gene accounts for under half, and the others remain unexplained. The V and J calls and the clone size are those of that table, but D and trimming were determined from the DNA. This sample is represented by tens of thousands of clones; approximately 82% of them were singletons. Of the sample, roughly 12% is held by the ten largest clones.

The chain was built from TRBV19 and TRBJ2-1; 11 junctional bases match TRBD2. Source material: peripheral blood. The sequence was collected from an elderly man with acute or convalescent COVID-19. CDR3 reads: CASSSKGRTSGRQRISYNEQFF. The nucleotide sequence reads as follows: TGTGCCAGTAGTTCAAAGGGGAGGACTAGCGGGCGCCAGAGAATCTCCTACAATGAGCAGTTCTTC.